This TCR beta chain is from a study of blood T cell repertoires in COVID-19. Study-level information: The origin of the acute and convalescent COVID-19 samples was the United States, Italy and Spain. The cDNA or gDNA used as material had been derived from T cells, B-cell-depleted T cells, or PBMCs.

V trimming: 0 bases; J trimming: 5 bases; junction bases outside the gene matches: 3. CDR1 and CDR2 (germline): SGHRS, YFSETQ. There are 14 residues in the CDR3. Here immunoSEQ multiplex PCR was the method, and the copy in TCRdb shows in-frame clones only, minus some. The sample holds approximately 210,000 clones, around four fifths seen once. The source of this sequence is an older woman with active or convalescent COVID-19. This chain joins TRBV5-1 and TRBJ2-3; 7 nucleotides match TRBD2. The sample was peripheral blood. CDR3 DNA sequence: TGCGCCAGCAGCTTGGGCGGGAGTGGAGATACGCAGTATTTT. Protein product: CASSLGGSGDTQYF.